This TCR beta chain was observed in a study of T cell responses to AZD1222 COVID-19 vaccine. Regarding the study as a whole: Spike-wide vaccine-associated CD4 TCRs dominated at 160-218 and 743-854.

The CDR3 loop spans 15 amino acids. The germline V gene has CDR1 SNHLY and CDR2 FYNNEI. V was pared by 1 base and J by 5 bases, with 12 bases between. Remarks on this clone: Antigen specificity is unknown.

Libraries were prepared by immunoSEQ multiplex PCR; TCRdb keeps only in-frame clonotypes and omits some of them. The sample includes 140,000 to 150,000 clones, about 90% of them seen just once. The rearrangement uses TRBV2 and TRBJ2-4; no definite D call. The sequencing here drew on peripheral blood, taken 28 days after the second dose of the MenACWY control vaccine. This TCR came from an adult who received the MenACWY meningococcal vaccine as a control. The CDR3 reads CASSEGRAEENIQYF. The DNA of the CDR3 is TGTGCCAGCAGTGAAGGCCGGGCCGAGGAAAACATTCAGTACTTC. Together with reference TRBV2 and TRBJ2-4, the CDR3 gives the full variable domain: EPEVTQTPSHQVTQMGQEVILRCVPISNHLYFYWYRQILGQKVEFLVSFYNNEISEKSEIFDDQFSVERPDGSNFTLKIRSTKLEDSAMYFCASSEGRAEENIQYFGAGTRLSVL.